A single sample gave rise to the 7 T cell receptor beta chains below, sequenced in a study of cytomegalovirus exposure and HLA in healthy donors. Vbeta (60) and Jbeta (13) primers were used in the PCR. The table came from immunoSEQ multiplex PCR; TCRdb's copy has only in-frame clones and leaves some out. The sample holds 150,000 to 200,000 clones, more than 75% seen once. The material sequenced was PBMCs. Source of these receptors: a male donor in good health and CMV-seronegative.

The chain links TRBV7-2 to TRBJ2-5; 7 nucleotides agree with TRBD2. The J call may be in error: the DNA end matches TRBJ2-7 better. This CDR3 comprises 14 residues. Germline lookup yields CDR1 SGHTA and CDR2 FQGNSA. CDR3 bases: TGTGCCAGCAGACAACTCGCGGGAGTTCCCGAGCAGTACTTC. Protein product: CASRQLAGVPEQYF.

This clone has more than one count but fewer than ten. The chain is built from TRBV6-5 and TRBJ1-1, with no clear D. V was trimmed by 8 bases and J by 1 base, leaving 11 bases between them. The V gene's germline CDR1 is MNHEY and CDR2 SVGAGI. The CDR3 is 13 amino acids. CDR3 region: CASCTDRNTEAFF. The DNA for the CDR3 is TGTGCCAGCTGCACAGATCGGAACACTGAAGCTTTCTTT.

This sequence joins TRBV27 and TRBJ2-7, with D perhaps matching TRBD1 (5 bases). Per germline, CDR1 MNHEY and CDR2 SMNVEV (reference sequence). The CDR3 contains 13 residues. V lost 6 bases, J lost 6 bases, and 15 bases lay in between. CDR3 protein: CASSSIRGPEQYF. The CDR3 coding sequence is TGTGCCAGCAGCTCCATAAGGGGTCCCGAGCAGTACTTC.

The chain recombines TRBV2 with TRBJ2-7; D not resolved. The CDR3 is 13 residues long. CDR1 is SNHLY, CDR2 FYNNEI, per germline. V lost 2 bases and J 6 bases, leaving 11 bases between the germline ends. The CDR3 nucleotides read TGTGCCAGCAGTGAACGGCCCCGCGGCGAGCAGTACTTC. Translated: CASSERPRGEQYF.

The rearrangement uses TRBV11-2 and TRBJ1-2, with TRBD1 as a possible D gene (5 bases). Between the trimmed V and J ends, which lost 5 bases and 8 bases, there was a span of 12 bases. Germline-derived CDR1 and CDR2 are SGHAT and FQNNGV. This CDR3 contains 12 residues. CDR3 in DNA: TGTGCCAGCAGCATCCAGGGTCTCGGCTACACCTTC. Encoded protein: CASSIQGLGYTF.

The CDR3 here is CASSPSGGNTDTQYF. CDR3 coding DNA: TGTGCCAGCAGCCCTAGCGGGGGTAACACAGATACGCAGTATTTT. This rearrangement joins TRBV5-4 to TRBJ2-3, with 10 bases lining up with TRBD2. The CDR3 extends over 15 amino acids. The trim removed 4 bases at V and 2 bases at J, leaving 4 bases unmatched. The germline V gene encodes CDR1 SGHNT and CDR2 YYREEE (reference sequence).

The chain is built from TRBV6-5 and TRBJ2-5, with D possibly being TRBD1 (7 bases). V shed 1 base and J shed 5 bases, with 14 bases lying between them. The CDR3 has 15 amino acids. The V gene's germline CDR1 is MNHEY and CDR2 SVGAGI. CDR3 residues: CASSYYQGGLETQYF. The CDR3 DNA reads TGTGCCAGCAGTTACTACCAGGGGGGCTTGGAGACCCAGTACTTC.